Listed below are T cell receptor beta chains from one sample, sequenced in a study of shared clonotypes between healthy human individuals. Method: immunoSEQ multiplex PCR; TCRdb's copy keeps in-frame clones and lacks some. The data contain 1.5 million to 2.5 million clones, 85% to 95% of them singletons. Sequenced: naive CD8+ T cells sorted from blood. The receptors derive from a man between 18 and 35 years old in good health. The CDR3 runs from the conserved cysteine through the conserved F or W. A D gene is named only where the DNA matches it firmly. Clone size is stated in some rows and not others, as once, few, many or a class when expanded.

>NA|17|TRBJ2-5|TRBD2|TRBV5-1
TGCGCCAGCAGCTTGGCCACGGTTCTGGGGGGGCAAGAGACCCAGTACTTC
CASSLATVLGGQETQYF
>few|10|TRBJ1-2|TRBD1|TRBV30
TGTGCCTGGAGTGAGGGACAGGGGGCTTTC
CAWSEGQGAF
>NA|16|TRBJ2-3|NA|TRBV4-3
TGCGCCAGCAGCCAAGTCTGGGGCAGTAGCACAGATACGCAGTATTTT
CASSQVWGSSTDTQYF
>NA|13|TRBJ2-7|NA|TRBV28
TGTGCCAGCAGCCGGGACCCAGCCTACGAGCAGTACTTC
CASSRDPAYEQYF
>NA|15|TRBJ2-7|TRBD2|TRBV19
TGTGCCAGTAGTATTCGTCTAGCGGGAGGCTACGAGCAGTACTTC
CASSIRLAGGYEQYF
>NA|16|TRBJ2-2|TRBD2|TRBV27
TGTGCCAGCAGTTTTGTCGGACTAGCGACGGGCGGGGAGCTGTTTTTT
CASSFVGLATGGELFF
>NA|16|TRBJ2-1|TRBD2|TRBV7-3
TGTGCCAGCAGCCCGCGACTAGCGGGTAAATACAATGAGCAGTTCTTC
CASSPRLAGKYNEQFF
>NA|13|TRBJ2-5|NA|TRBV27
TGTGCCAGCAGTTTAGGGGGGTGGGAGACCCAGTACTTC
CASSLGGWETQYF
>NA|13|TRBJ2-7|TRBD1|TRBV10-3
TGTGCCATCCAGGACAGGGAATATTACGAGCAGTACTTC
CAIQDREYYEQYF
>NA|14|TRBJ2-2|NA|TRBV6-5
TGTGCCAGCAGTTACCTGGCTGGCACCGGGGAGCTGTTTTTT
CASSYLAGTGELFF
>NA|14|TRBJ2-5|NA|TRBV7-8
TGTGCCAGCCAGGATATGGTCGCGAGGGAGACCCAGTACTTC
CASQDMVARETQYF
>NA|18|TRBJ2-3|TRBD1|TRBV15
TGTGCCACCAGCAGACCCCAGGGGGAACCATTTAGCACAGATACGCAGTATTTT
CATSRPQGEPFSTDTQYF
>NA|14|TRBJ1-3|NA|TRBV10-2
TGCGCCAGCAGTGTGGGAGTATTCGGAAACACCATATATTTT
CASSVGVFGNTIYF
>NA|13|TRBJ2-2|NA|TRBV7-9
TGTGCCAGCAGCAAACAGAACACCGGGGAGCTGTTTTTT
CASSKQNTGELFF
>NA|12|TRBJ1-1|NA|TRBV28
TGTGCCAGCAGTTTCTCGGCGGCTGAAGCTTTCTTT
CASSFSAAEAFF
>once|11|TRBJ2-7|NA|TRBV7-2
TGTGCCAGCAGTTCTGACAGGGAGGAGTACTTC
CASSSDREEYF
>NA|13|TRBJ2-7|TRBD1|TRBV6-6
TGTGCCAGCTCCACGGACAGGGGCTACGAGCAGTACTTC
CASSTDRGYEQYF
>NA|11|TRBJ2-3|NA|TRBV9
TGTGCCAGCAGAAGCACAGATACGCAGTATTTT
CASRSTDTQYF
>NA|17|TRBJ1-6|TRBD1|TRBV19
TGTGCCAGTAGTGCAACAGGGGGAAGGTCCTATAATTCACCCCTCCACTTT
CASSATGGRSYNSPLHF
>NA|16|TRBJ2-1|TRBD2|TRBV7-9
TGTGCCAGCAGCTTTACTAGCGGGGGGCAGTACAATGAGCAGTTCTTC
CASSFTSGGQYNEQFF
>once|16|TRBJ1-2|TRBD1|TRBV4-1
TGCGCCAGCAGCCAAGATAAGCGAGCAGGGGGCTATGGCTACACCTTC
CASSQDKRAGGYGYTF
>once|11|TRBJ2-1|NA|TRBV4-1
TGCGCCAGCAGCGGCGGAAATGAGCAGTTCTTC
CASSGGNEQFF
>once|16|TRBJ1-6|NA|TRBV6-5
TGTGCCAGCAGTTACGCCCGACAGATCTATAATTCACCCCTCCACTTT
CASSYARQIYNSPLHF
>NA|13|TRBJ2-5|TRBD1|TRBV27
TGTGCCAGCACCGCTGGACAGGGTGAGACCCAGTACTTC
CASTAGQGETQYF
>NA|13|TRBJ2-7|NA|TRBV29-1
TGCAGCGTCTACTCCGGGATCTCCTACGAGCAGTACTTC
CSVYSGISYEQYF
>once|12|TRBJ1-2|NA|TRBV10-3
TGTGCCATCGGGACGGTCTCCTATGGCTACACCTTC
CAIGTVSYGYTF
>NA|14|TRBJ2-7|NA|TRBV11-2
TGTGCCAGCAGCTTAGAAAACCTAAAGGGCGAGCAGTACTTC
CASSLENLKGEQYF
>NA|15|TRBJ1-4|TRBD1|TRBV14
TGTGCCAGCAGCCAAGTGGGGACAGGGGAGGAAAAACTGTTTTTT
CASSQVGTGEEKLFF
>once|13|TRBJ1-1|NA|TRBV6-5
TGTGCCAGCAGTTTTGGGCTTGGGTTCGAAGCTTTCTTT
CASSFGLGFEAFF
>NA|15|TRBJ2-5|NA|TRBV5-1
TGCGCCAGCAGGGGGGAGGCCGAGTACCAAGAGACCCAGTACTTC
CASRGEAEYQETQYF
>NA|14|TRBJ2-2|NA|TRBV7-9
TGTGCCAGCAGCACCGGGGGGAACACCGGGGAGCTGTTTTTT
CASSTGGNTGELFF
>NA|14|TRBJ1-2|NA|TRBV6-5
TGTGCCAGCAGTTACTCAGAAGGGGTCTATGGCTACACCTTC
CASSYSEGVYGYTF
>NA|13|TRBJ2-7|NA|TRBV4-3
TGCGCCAGCAGCCAATCCTTGTACTACGAGCAGTACTTC
CASSQSLYYEQYF
>NA|14|TRBJ2-7|NA|TRBV2
TGTGCCAGCAGTGGAGGACAGATCTCCTACGAGCAGTACTTC
CASSGGQISYEQYF
>NA|13|TRBJ2-5|NA|TRBV30
TGTGCCTGGGACTTAAGGGGACAAGAGACCCAGTACTTC
CAWDLRGQETQYF
>NA|15|TRBJ2-3|NA|TRBV6-6
TGTGCCAGCAGTAGGACCCGAGGGGTCACAGATACGCAGTATTTT
CASSRTRGVTDTQYF
>NA|16|TRBJ2-3|NA|TRBV2
TGTGCCGGGAGTTCCTTAGCGGAAACTAGCACAGATACGCAGTATTTT
CAGSSLAETSTDTQYF
>NA|17|TRBJ2-1|TRBD1|TRBV27
TGTGCCAGCAGTGTCGGGCCGGGGCAGGGGGTCTACAATGAGCAGTTCTTC
CASSVGPGQGVYNEQFF
>NA|13|TRBJ2-1|NA|TRBV4-1
TGCGCCAGCAGCCAATTTAACTACAATGAGCAGTTCTTC
CASSQFNYNEQFF
>NA|17|TRBJ2-7|TRBD2|TRBV10-3
TGTGCCTTAAAGGGCCTAGCGGGAGAACGCAACTCCTACGAGCAGTACTTC
CALKGLAGERNSYEQYF
>NA|15|TRBJ2-1|NA|TRBV11-3
TGTGCCAGCAGCTTTCTTCCGGTCCTGACGGATGAGCAGTTCTTC
CASSFLPVLTDEQFF
>NA|13|TRBJ2-2|NA|TRBV7-9
TGTGCCAGCAGGACCGATAACACCGGGGAGCTGTTTTTT
CASRTDNTGELFF
>NA|16|TRBJ2-1|TRBD2|TRBV27
TGTGCCAGCAGTTTGTTGACTAGCAGGTCGTCAGGTGAGCAGTTCTTC
CASSLLTSRSSGEQFF
>NA|15|TRBJ2-1|TRBD2|TRBV6-5
TGTGCCAGCACCCACGGGGGGGATAGGCTGAATGAGCAGTTCTTC
CASTHGGDRLNEQFF
>NA|13|TRBJ2-7|NA|TRBV5-8
TGTGCCAGCAGCCTTGGCTCCGGGAACGAGCAGTACTTC
CASSLGSGNEQYF
>NA|15|TRBJ2-3|NA|TRBV5-1
TGCGCCAGCAGCGATCCCCCTGCAGGCACAGATACGCAGTATTTT
CASSDPPAGTDTQYF